This T cell receptor (beta chain) came from a study of beta chain features in type 1 diabetes. Overall study context: Healthy donors resembled patients in age, gender and cell yields. General observations from the study: PCR might favor shorter templates, equally in patients and controls. More deletions and fewer insertions at VDJ junctions were found in patients with type 1 diabetes.

The whole isolated RNA underwent reverse transcription, so sequencing captured expressed TCRB transcripts. Naive, central memory and regulatory T cell samples yielded a few million reads on average. Generated by immunoSEQ multiplex PCR, the TCRdb table keeps only in-frame clones and is missing some. The sample consists of about 930,000 clones, roughly 16% of them appearing once. The CDR3 contains 13 residues. V was trimmed by 2 bases and J by 0 bases, leaving 5 bases between them. Germline loops: CDR1 ENHRY, CDR2 SYGVKD. In regard to this clone: Its antigen is unknown.

J is TRBJ2-7 and V is TRBV10-3; D ambiguous. The receptor comes from a woman between 18 and 29 years old in good health. Material for sequencing was naive CD4+ T cells from blood. The CDR3 region is CAISEGGSYEQYF. The CDR3 DNA is TGTGCCATCAGTGAGGGCGGCTCCTACGAGCAGTACTTC.